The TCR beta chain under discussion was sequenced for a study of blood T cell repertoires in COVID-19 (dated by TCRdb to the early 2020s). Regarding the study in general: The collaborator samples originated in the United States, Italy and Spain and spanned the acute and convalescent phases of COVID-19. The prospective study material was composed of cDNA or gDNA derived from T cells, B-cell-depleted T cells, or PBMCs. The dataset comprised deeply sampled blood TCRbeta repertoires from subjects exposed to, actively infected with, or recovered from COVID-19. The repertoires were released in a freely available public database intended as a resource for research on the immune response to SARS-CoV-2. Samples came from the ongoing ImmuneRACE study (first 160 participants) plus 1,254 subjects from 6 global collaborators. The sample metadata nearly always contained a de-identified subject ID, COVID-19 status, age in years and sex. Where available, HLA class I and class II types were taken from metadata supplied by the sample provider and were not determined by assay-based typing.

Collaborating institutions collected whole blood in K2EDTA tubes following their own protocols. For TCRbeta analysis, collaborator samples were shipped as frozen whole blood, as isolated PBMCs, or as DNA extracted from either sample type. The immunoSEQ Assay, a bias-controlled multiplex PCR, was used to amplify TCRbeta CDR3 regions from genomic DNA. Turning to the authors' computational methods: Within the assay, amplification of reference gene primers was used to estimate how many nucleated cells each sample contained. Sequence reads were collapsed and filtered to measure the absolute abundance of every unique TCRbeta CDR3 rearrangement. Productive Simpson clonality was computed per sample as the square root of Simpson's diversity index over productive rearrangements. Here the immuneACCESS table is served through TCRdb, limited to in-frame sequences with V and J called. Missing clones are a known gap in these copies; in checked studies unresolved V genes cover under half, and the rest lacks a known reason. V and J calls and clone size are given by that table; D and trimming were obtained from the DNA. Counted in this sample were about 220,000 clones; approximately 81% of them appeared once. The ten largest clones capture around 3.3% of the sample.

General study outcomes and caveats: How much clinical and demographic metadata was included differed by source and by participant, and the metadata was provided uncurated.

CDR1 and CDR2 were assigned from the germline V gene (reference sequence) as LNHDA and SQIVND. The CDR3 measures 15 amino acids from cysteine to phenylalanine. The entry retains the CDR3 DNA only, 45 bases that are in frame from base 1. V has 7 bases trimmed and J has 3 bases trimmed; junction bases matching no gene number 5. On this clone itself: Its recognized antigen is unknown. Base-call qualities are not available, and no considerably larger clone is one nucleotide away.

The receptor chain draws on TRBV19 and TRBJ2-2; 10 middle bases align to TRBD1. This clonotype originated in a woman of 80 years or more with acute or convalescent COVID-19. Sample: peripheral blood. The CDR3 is CASKTGTGDTGELFF. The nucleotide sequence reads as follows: TGTGCCAGTAAAACCGGGACAGGGGACACCGGGGAGCTGTTTTTT.